The next 29 T cell receptor beta chains were all read from a single sample in a study of blood T cell repertoires in COVID-19. Using immunoSEQ multiplex PCR, the repertoire was profiled, and TCRdb retains in-frame clones only, with some absent. Here the sample spans about 310,000 clones, approximately 89% being singletons. Sequencing used PBMCs or T cells enriched from blood (not recorded which). The source is a woman between 35 and 50 years old who had recovered from COVID-19.

V gene TRBV7-2 combines with J gene TRBJ1-6; tentative D call: TRBD1 (6 bases). The CDR3 extends over 14 amino acids. The germline V gene has CDR1 SGHTA and CDR2 FQGNSA. Deletions cut 2 bases from V and 7 bases from J, with 9 bases between. The CDR3 bases are TGTGCCAGCAGCTTATCAGGGGTAAATTCACCCCTCCACTTT. Amino acid sequence: CASSLSGVNSPLHF.

The gene calls are TRBV7-3 and TRBJ1-3, with D possibly being TRBD1 (6 bases). CDR1 SGHTA and CDR2 FQGTGA come from the germline V gene. Between the trimmed V and J ends, which lost 1 base and 2 bases, there was a span of 9 bases. This CDR3 is built from 15 residues. In nucleotides, the CDR3 is TGTGCCAGCAGCTTAAACTCAGGGGCTGGAAACACCATATATTTT. The encoded protein is CASSLNSGAGNTIYF.

The chain links TRBV28 to TRBJ2-5, with TRBD2 identical over 11 bases. Germline CDR1 MDHEN, CDR2 SYDVKM. There are 15 residues in the CDR3. V lost 2 bases, J lost 5 bases, and 4 bases stayed unmatched. This CDR3 reads CASSLASGGRETQYF. CDR3 in DNA: TGTGCCAGCAGTTTAGCTAGCGGGGGGAGGGAGACCCAGTACTTC.

The rearrangement joins TRBV28 to TRBJ1-4, with TRBD1 as a possible D gene (5 bases). The CDR3 loop spans 13 amino acids. The V end lost 8 bases, the J end lost 4 bases, and 11 bases lay between the germline ends. Germline V CDR1 and CDR2: MDHEN, SYDVKM. CDR3 DNA: TGTGCCAGCTACGACAGAGTTAATGAAAAACTGTTTTTT. It encodes CASYDRVNEKLFF.

V is TRBV2 and J is TRBJ2-2; no firm D call. V shed 7 bases and J shed 0 bases, with 9 bases lying between them. Germline V lookup: CDR1 SNHLY, CDR2 FYNNEI. The CDR3 is 14 amino acids. CDR3: CASKESPNTGELFF. CDR3 sequence (DNA): TGTGCCAGCAAGGAGTCACCGAACACCGGGGAGCTGTTTTTT.

This clone was observed a handful of times. This rearrangement joins TRBV4-1 to TRBJ2-7; 7 nucleotides align to TRBD1. V shed 3 bases, J shed 3 bases, and the junction held 11 bases outside the gene matches. The CDR3 covers 16 residues. The germline gives CDR1 MGHRA, CDR2 YSYEKL. The chain's CDR3 is CASSHNRGKSIYEQYF. DNA for the CDR3: TGCGCCAGCAGCCATAACAGGGGTAAATCGATCTACGAGCAGTACTTC.

This clone was seen only a few times. This chain joins TRBV29-1 and TRBJ1-3; the D gene is possibly TRBD1 (6 bases). With 6 bases removed from V and 0 bases from J, the gap between germline ends came to 9 bases. The CDR3 spans 13 residues. Germline V gives CDR1 SQVTM, CDR2 ANQGSEA. The CDR3: CSVGDNSGNTIYF. For the CDR3, the DNA is TGCAGCGTCGGGGACAACTCTGGAAACACCATATATTTT.

This chain connects TRBV4-2 to TRBJ2-7; TRBD2 agrees at 9 bases. V was clipped by 1 base and J by 4 bases; unmatched bases: 5. CDR1 and CDR2 from the germline V gene are LGHNA and YNFKEQ. The CDR3 has 15 amino acids. CDR3 in DNA: TGTGCCAGCAGCCAAGGGGTAGCGGGAGCGTACGAGCAGTACTTC. Translating gives CASSQGVAGAYEQYF.

The chain couples TRBV19 to TRBJ1-2; D ambiguous. The CDR3 loop spans 13 amino acids. Trimming shortened V by 4 bases and J by 5 bases, and 11 bases separated the two germline ends. The germline gives CDR1 LNHDA, CDR2 SQIVND (reference sequence). The CDR3 coding sequence is TGTGCCAGTAGTAACGGCCTAGATTATGGCTACACCTTC. Translation: CASSNGLDYGYTF.

The V gene is TRBV3-1 (or the pseudogene TRBV3-2), the J gene TRBJ2-1; TRBD2 matches 10 bases. The germline CDR1 and CDR2 sequences are LGHDT and YNNKEL (reference sequence). The CDR3 is 13 residues long. V was clipped by 4 bases and J by 8 bases; unmatched bases: 2. CDR3 protein: CASSLAGGDEQFF. The CDR3 coding sequence is TGTGCCAGCAGCCTAGCGGGAGGCGATGAGCAGTTCTTC.

CDR3 DNA: TGTGCCAGCAGCTTAGAGGGGGCGTCCGGGGCCAACGTCCTGACTTTC. Translating it yields CASSLEGASGANVLTF. The chain is built from TRBV7-2 and TRBJ2-6; 7 positions agree with TRBD1. The CDR3 has 16 residues. Germline values: CDR1 SGHTA, CDR2 FQGNSA. V lost 1 base and J lost 4; bases outside the gene matches: 4.

V and J are TRBV4-3 and TRBJ2-1; 7 positions agree with TRBD2. Trimming cost V 0 bases and J 2 bases; bases outside gene matches: 4. This CDR3 has 16 residues. Germline loops: CDR1 LGHNA, CDR2 YSLEER. The CDR3 loop is CASSQEYGGAYNEQFF. The CDR3 nucleotides are TGCGCCAGCAGCCAAGAATATGGGGGGGCCTACAATGAGCAGTTCTTC.

The rearrangement joins TRBV11-2 to TRBJ2-7; 8 positions agree with TRBD1. The CDR3 has 16 amino acids. The trim removed 0 bases at V and 5 bases at J, leaving 9 bases unmatched. Germline CDR1 reads SGHAT; CDR2 reads FQNNGV. CDR3 protein: CASSLDRAGGGHEQYF. The CDR3 DNA reads TGTGCCAGCAGCTTAGATCGAGCAGGGGGCGGACACGAGCAGTACTTC.

The V gene is TRBV20-1, the J gene TRBJ1-1, with 7 bases fitting TRBD1. The trim removed 3 bases at V and 5 bases at J, leaving 9 bases unmatched. The CDR3 contains 14 residues. CDR1 is DFQATT, CDR2 SNEGSKA, per germline (reference sequence). The chain's CDR3 is CSASRDSLGTEAFF. Here the CDR3 DNA reads TGCAGTGCTAGTCGGGACAGCCTGGGGACTGAAGCTTTCTTT.

The chain recombines TRBV19 with TRBJ1-6, with D possibly being TRBD1 (5 bases). Germline V CDR1 and CDR2: LNHDA, SQIVND (reference sequence). The CDR3 has 15 amino acids. V gave up 10 bases and J gave up 9 bases, with 22 bases separating them. DNA of the CDR3: TGTGCCACTGAGAATCTCCGGGGGGGGTTTTCACCCCTCCACTTT. As protein: CATENLRGGFSPLHF.

This clone was seen more than once but under ten times. The rearrangement links TRBV7-3 to TRBJ1-6, with D possibly being TRBD1 (6 bases). Germline V gene sequence: CDR1 SGHTA, CDR2 FQGTGA. Trimming shortened V by 8 bases and J by 7 bases, and 15 bases separated the two germline ends. The CDR3 has 14 amino acids. The CDR3 bases are TGTGCCAGCGGGGCACAGGGAAAGAATTCACCCCTCCACTTT. As protein: CASGAQGKNSPLHF.

The table lists this clone with a few counts. V is TRBV6-2 or TRBV6-3 and J is TRBJ2-3; the match to TRBD2 covers 12 bases. The CDR3 extends over 15 amino acids. J lost 3 bases, V lost 6 bases, and 4 bases had no gene match. Germline assignment: CDR1 MNHEY and CDR2 SVGEGT. CDR3 residues: CASSPTSGGTDTQYF. CDR3 in DNA: TGTGCCAGCAGCCCGACTAGCGGGGGTACAGATACGCAGTATTTT.

The chain links TRBV9 to TRBJ2-1; 7 nucleotides align to TRBD2. The ends lost 0 bases at V and 4 bases at J; junction bases unmatched: 7. Germline CDR1 SGDLS, CDR2 YYNGEE. The CDR3 runs to 16 residues. CDR3 in amino acids: CASSVGRDYTYNEQFF. The CDR3 bases are TGTGCCAGCAGCGTAGGCCGGGACTATACGTACAATGAGCAGTTCTTC.

The chain joins TRBV5-1 to TRBJ2-5; D may be TRBD2 (6 bases). Germline values: CDR1 SGHRS, CDR2 YFSETQ. The CDR3 length is 15 residues. The V gene lost 4 bases and the J gene lost 3 bases, with 16 bases spanning the gap. The CDR3 loop reads CASSTGGTGEETQYF. DNA of the CDR3: TGCGCCAGCAGCACCGGGGGAACAGGTGAAGAGACCCAGTACTTC.

The chain is built from TRBV24-1 and TRBJ2-7; D is perhaps TRBD1 (5 bases). Germline CDR1 reads KGHDR; CDR2 reads SFDVKD. The CDR3 sequence is 9 residues long. The CDR3 is CTKKGEQYF. CDR3 coding DNA: TGTACTAAAAAGGGGGAGCAGTACTTC.

Here the CDR3 reads CASSLLASHEQFF. Here the CDR3 DNA reads TGTGCCAGCAGCTTATTAGCCTCCCATGAGCAGTTCTTC. J is TRBJ2-1 and V is TRBV7-3; unclear D gene. CDR1 SGHTA and CDR2 FQGTGA come from the germline V gene. V was trimmed by 2 bases and J by 8 bases, leaving 10 bases between them. This CDR3 region has 13 residues.

The genes are TRBV29-1 and TRBJ1-5; D is perhaps TRBD1 (5 bases). CDR1 is SQVTM, CDR2 ANQGSEA, per germline. Trimming removed 4 bases from V and 4 bases from J, with 8 bases in between. This CDR3 contains 12 residues. The chain's CDR3 is CSVAQGNQPQHF. The CDR3, as DNA: TGCAGCGTTGCCCAGGGAAATCAGCCCCAGCATTTT.

The chain couples TRBV6-5 to TRBJ2-2, with 8 bases fitting TRBD2. Germline V gives CDR1 MNHEY, CDR2 SVGAGI. The CDR3 contains 15 residues. V lost 7 bases and J lost 5; bases outside the gene matches: 9. The CDR3 coding sequence is TGTGCCAGCACCCTTAGCGGGATTGGGACCGGGGAGCTGTTTTTT. Residues: CASTLSGIGTGELFF.

This rearrangement joins TRBV6-1 to TRBJ2-7; TRBD2 might be the D (5 bases). This CDR3 comprises 15 residues. Germline CDR1 reads MNHNS; CDR2 reads SASEGT. V lost 1 base, J lost 2 bases, and 12 bases lay in between. DNA of the CDR3: TGTGCCAGCAGTGAAGGCGGGTTGGGTACCTACGAGCAGTACTTC. It yields the protein CASSEGGLGTYEQYF.

The J gene is TRBJ1-5, the V gene TRBV19, with D possibly being TRBD1 (6 bases). V lost 3 bases and J 6 bases, leaving 18 bases between the germline ends. The CDR3 consists of 16 residues. Germline V gene data show CDR1 as LNHDA and CDR2 as SQIVND (reference sequence). The CDR3 loop reads CASSIMGTYEGQPQHF. CDR3 sequence (DNA): TGTGCCAGTAGTATTATGGGGACATACGAGGGTCAGCCCCAGCATTTT.

The chain has TRBV28 and TRBJ2-7; D is uncertain. There are 15 residues in the CDR3. In germline, CDR1 is MDHEN, CDR2 SYDVKM. The germline V and J ends were trimmed by 7 bases and 0 bases, with 16 bases remaining between them. This chain's CDR3 is CASIPGGESSYEQYF. The CDR3, as DNA: TGTGCCAGCATCCCTGGCGGCGAAAGCTCCTACGAGCAGTACTTC.

The CDR3 here is CASSLAGNQETQYF. CDR3 nucleotide sequence: TGTGCCAGCAGCTTAGCAGGGAACCAAGAGACCCAGTACTTC. The chain joins TRBV11-2 to TRBJ2-5; D is possibly TRBD1 (5 bases). Germline CDR1 and CDR2: SGHAT and FQNNGV. Trimming pared 1 base from V and 0 bases from J, leaving 6 bases between. The CDR3 has 14 residues.

The chain carries TRBV19 and TRBJ2-7; 7 bases map to TRBD1. Germline assignment: CDR1 LNHDA and CDR2 SQIVND (reference sequence). The V and J ends lost 2 bases and 6 bases, in that order; junction bases with no gene match: 10. This CDR3 contains 15 residues. The CDR3 sequence: CASSIQGETFVEQYF. The CDR3 DNA reads TGTGCCAGTAGTATACAGGGGGAAACGTTTGTCGAGCAGTACTTC.

Note on this clone: The junction shows a germline mismatch at one end, possibly a read error. The chain employs TRBV6-2 or TRBV6-3 and TRBJ1-4, with 7 bases lining up with TRBD1. Looked up from germline, CDR1 is MNHEY and CDR2 is SVGEGT. This CDR3 is built from 16 residues. CDR3: CASSRPGQPPNQKLFF. CDR3 in DNA: TGTGCCAGCAGTCGACCGGGACAGCCTCCTAATCAAAAACTGTTTTTT.